The entry below describes one TCR beta chain. The same CDR3 also results from other DNA sequences found in this sample. V lost 5 bases, J lost 2 bases, and 4 bases lay in between. Germline CDR1 and CDR2: MNHEY and SVGEGT. This CDR3 spans 11 amino acids. This sample is part of a study of control samples from healthy donors and cancer patients. Method: immunoSEQ multiplex PCR; TCRdb's copy keeps in-frame clones and lacks some. The sample records under 150,000 clones, around 90% being singletons. The V gene is TRBV6-2 or TRBV6-3, the J gene TRBJ2-7; D is ambiguous. The receptor comes from a man aged 30 to 39 in good health. The material sequenced was blood. The chain's CDR3 is CASSHTYEQYF. The DNA for the CDR3 is TGTGCCAGCAGTCACACCTACGAGCAGTACTTC.